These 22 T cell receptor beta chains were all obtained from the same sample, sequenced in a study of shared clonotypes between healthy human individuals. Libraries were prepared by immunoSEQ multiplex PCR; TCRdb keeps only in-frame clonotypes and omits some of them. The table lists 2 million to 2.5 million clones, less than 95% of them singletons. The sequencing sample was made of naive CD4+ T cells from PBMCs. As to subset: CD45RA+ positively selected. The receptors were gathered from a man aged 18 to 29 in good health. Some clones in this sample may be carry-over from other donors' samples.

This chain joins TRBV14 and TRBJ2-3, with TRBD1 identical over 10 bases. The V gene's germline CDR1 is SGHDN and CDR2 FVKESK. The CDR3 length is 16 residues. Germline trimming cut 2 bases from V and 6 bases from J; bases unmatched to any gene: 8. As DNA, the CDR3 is TGTGCCAGCAGCCAAACGCCGGGACAGGGGCCTGATACGCAGTATTTT. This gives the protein CASSQTPGQGPDTQYF.

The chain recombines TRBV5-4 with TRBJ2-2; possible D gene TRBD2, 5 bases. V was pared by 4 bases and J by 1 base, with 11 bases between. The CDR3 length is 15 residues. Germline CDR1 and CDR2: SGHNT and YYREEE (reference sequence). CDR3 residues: CASSDRSGNTGELFF. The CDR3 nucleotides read TGTGCCAGCAGCGACCGAAGCGGGAACACCGGGGAGCTGTTTTTT.

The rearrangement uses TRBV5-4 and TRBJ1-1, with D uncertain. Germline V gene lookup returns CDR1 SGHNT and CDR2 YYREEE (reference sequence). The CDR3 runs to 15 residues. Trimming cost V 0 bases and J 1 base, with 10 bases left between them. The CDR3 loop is CASSLVGRENTEAFF. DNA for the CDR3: TGTGCCAGCAGCTTGGTGGGGAGGGAGAACACTGAAGCTTTCTTT.

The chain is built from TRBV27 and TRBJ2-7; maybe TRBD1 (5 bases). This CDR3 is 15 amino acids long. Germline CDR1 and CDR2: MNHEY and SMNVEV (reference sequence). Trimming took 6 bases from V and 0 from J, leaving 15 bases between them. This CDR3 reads CASSKVQGNSYEQYF. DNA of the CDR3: TGTGCCAGCAGCAAGGTCCAGGGCAACTCCTACGAGCAGTACTTC.

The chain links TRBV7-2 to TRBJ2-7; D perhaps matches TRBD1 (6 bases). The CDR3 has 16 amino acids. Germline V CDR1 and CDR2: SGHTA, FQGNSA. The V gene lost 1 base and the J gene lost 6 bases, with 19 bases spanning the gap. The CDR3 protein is CASSLGGLGHGTEQYF. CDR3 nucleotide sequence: TGTGCCAGCAGCTTAGGCGGCCTGGGACACGGGACCGAGCAGTACTTC.

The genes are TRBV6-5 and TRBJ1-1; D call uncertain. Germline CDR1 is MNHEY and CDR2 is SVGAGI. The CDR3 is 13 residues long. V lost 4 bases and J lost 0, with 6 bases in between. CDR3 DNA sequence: TGTGCCAGCAGTTTCCAGATGAACACTGAAGCTTTCTTT. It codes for CASSFQMNTEAFF.

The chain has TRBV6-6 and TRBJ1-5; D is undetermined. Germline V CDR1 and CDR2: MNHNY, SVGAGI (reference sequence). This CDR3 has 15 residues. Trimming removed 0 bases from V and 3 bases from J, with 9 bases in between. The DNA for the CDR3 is TGTGCCAGCAGTTACTCGAAGGGTCCCAATCAGCCCCAGCATTTT. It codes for CASSYSKGPNQPQHF.

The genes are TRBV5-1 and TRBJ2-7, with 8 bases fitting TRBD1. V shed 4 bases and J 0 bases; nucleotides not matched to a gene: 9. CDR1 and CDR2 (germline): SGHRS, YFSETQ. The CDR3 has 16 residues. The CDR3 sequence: CASSKNTGQDSYEQYF. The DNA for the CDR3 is TGCGCCAGCAGCAAAAATACGGGACAGGACTCCTACGAGCAGTACTTC.

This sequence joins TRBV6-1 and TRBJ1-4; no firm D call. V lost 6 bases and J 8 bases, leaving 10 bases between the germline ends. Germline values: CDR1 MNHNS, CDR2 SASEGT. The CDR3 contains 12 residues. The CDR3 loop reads CASSSVSEKLFF. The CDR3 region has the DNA TGTGCCAGCAGCTCTGTGTCCGAAAAACTGTTTTTT.

DNA of the CDR3: TGTGCCAGCAGCTTGACAGGGGGAAATCAGCCCCAGCATTTT. This gives the protein CASSLTGGNQPQHF. The J gene is TRBJ1-5, the V gene TRBV7-6, with TRBD1 matching over 9 bases. The germline gives CDR1 SGHVS, CDR2 FNYEAQ. This CDR3 is 14 amino acids long. Trimming at V came to 3 bases and at J to 4 bases, leaving 1 base not matched to a gene.

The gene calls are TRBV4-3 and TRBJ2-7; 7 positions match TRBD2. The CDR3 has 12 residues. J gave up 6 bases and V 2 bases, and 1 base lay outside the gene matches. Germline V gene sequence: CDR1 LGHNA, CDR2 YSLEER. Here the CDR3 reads CASSQIAGEQYF. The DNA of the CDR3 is TGCGCCAGCAGCCAAATAGCGGGCGAGCAGTACTTC.

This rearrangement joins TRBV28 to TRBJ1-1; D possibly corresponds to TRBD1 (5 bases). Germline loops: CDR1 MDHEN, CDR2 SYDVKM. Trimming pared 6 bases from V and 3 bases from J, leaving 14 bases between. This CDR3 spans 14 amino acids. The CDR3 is CASSRGTYYTEAFF. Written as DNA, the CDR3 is TGTGCCAGCAGCCGGGGGACTTACTACACTGAAGCTTTCTTT.

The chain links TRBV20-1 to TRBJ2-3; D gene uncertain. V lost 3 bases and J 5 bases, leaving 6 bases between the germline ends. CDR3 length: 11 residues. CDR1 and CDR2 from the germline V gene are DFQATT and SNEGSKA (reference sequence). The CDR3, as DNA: TGCAGTGCTAGTGACGAAGATACGCAGTATTTT. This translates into CSASDEDTQYF.

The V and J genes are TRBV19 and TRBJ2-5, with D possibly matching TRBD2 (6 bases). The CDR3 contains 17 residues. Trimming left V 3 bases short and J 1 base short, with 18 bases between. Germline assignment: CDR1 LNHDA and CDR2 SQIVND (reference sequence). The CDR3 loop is CASSIVWSSEVQETQYF. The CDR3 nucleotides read TGTGCCAGTAGTATCGTTTGGTCTAGCGAAGTCCAAGAGACCCAGTACTTC.

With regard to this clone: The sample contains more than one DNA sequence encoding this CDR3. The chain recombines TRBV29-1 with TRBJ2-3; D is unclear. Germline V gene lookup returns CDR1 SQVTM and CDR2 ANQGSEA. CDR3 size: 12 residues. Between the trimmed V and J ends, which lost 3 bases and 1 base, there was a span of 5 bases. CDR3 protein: CSVEAGTDTQYF. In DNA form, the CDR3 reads TGCAGCGTTGAGGCAGGCACAGATACGCAGTATTTT.

The CDR3 protein is CASSPKNLSIAKNIQYF. CDR3 DNA: TGCGCCAGCAGCCCTAAGAACCTCAGTATAGCCAAAAACATTCAGTACTTC. The V call is TRBV5-1, the J call TRBJ2-4; D gene ambiguous. The V gene's germline CDR1 is SGHRS and CDR2 YFSETQ. Deletions cut 4 bases from V and 0 bases from J, with 17 bases between. CDR3 length equals 17 residues.

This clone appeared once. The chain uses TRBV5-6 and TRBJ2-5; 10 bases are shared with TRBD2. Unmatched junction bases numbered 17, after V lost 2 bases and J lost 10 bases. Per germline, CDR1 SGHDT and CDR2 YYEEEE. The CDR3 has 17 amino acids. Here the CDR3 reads CASSLLAGSNPRDSQYF. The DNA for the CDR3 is TGTGCCAGCAGCTTACTAGCGGGATCAAATCCAAGAGATAGCCAGTACTTC.

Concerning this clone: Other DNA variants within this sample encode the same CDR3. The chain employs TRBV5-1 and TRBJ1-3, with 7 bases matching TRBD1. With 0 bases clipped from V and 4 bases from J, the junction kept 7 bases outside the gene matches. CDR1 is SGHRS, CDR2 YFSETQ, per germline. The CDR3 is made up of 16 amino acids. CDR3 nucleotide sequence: TGCGCCAGCAGCTTGGGGGCACAGGGGTCCGGAAACACCATATATTTT. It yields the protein CASSLGAQGSGNTIYF.

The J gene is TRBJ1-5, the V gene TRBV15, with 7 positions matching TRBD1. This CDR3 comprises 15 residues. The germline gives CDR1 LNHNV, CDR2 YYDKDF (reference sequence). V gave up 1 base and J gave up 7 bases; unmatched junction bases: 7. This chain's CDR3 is CATSRVVRGGQPQHF. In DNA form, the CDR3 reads TGTGCCACCAGCAGAGTGGTCAGGGGGGGACAGCCCCAGCATTTT.

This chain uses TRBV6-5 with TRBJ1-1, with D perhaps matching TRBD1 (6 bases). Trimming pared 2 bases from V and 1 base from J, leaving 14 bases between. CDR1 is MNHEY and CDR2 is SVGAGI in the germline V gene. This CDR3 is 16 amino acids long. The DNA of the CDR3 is TGTGCCAGCAGTTACGGGGGGGCCGTGGGGAACACTGAAGCTTTCTTT. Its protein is CASSYGGAVGNTEAFF.

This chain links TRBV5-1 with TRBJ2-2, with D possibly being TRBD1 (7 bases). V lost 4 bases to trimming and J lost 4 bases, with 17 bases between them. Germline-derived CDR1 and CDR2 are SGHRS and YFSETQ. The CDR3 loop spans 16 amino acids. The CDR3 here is CASSAGQLLGTGELFF. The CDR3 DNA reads TGCGCCAGCAGCGCGGGACAGCTATTGGGCACCGGGGAGCTGTTTTTT.

The CDR3 sequence is CASSPDRAPGTQYF. CDR3 bases: TGTGCCAGCTCACCAGACAGGGCGCCGGGGACCCAGTACTTC. The V and J genes are TRBV18 and TRBJ2-5; TRBD1 aligns across 7 bases. The CDR3 spans 14 residues. Trimming cost V 2 bases and J 7 bases; bases outside gene matches: 7. Germline lookup yields CDR1 KGHSH and CDR2 LQKENI.